This entry features one T cell receptor (beta chain) sequence. The antigen it binds to is not known. The sample holds no much larger clone one base away, and base qualities are not on file. In this study, focal radiation therapy paired with CTLA-4 blockade (ipilimumab) was tested in patients who had chemo-refractory metastatic non-small-cell lung cancer. Library generation was performed with the immunoSEQ multiplex PCR assay. TCRdb stores this immuneACCESS table with in-frame sequences only. Part of the clones is absent; in the studies checked, under half of the shortfall reflects unresolved V genes, and no reason is known for the rest. The sample profile shows tens of thousands of clones; 75% to 80% of them were found once. The top ten constitute about 22% of the sample. The cysteine opens and the phenylalanine closes a CDR3 of 13 amino acids. Just the 39-base CDR3 DNA is kept, in frame starting at base 1. Here V drops 6 bases and J drops 4 bases, and the junction holds 5 bases not matched to any gene. CDR1 and CDR2, per the germline V gene (reference sequence), are WNHNN and SYGVQD.

The sample originates from a study of radiotherapy plus CTLA-4 blockade in lung cancer (dated by TCRdb to the late 2010s). For the wider study: Among enrolled patients, 15% to 20% had an objective response and 31% reached disease control.

Study-wide findings and limitations: After treatment with radiotherapy and ipilimumab, TCR clones that came from tumors expanded in the peripheral blood. Increased serum interferon-beta after radiation, together with early dynamic changes in blood T cell clones, were reported to be the strongest predictors of response.

Here the chain combines TRBV10-1 and TRBJ2-5; the junction holds 7 bases that match TRBD1. The receptor was isolated from a human donor with non-small cell lung cancer that progressed on radiotherapy plus ipilimumab. Sequencing used peripheral blood, obtained from a patient treated with radiotherapy plus ipilimumab. The CDR3 amino acid sequence is: CASRTGDPETQYF. The nucleotide sequence is TGCGCCAGCAGAACAGGGGACCCAGAGACCCAGTACTTC.